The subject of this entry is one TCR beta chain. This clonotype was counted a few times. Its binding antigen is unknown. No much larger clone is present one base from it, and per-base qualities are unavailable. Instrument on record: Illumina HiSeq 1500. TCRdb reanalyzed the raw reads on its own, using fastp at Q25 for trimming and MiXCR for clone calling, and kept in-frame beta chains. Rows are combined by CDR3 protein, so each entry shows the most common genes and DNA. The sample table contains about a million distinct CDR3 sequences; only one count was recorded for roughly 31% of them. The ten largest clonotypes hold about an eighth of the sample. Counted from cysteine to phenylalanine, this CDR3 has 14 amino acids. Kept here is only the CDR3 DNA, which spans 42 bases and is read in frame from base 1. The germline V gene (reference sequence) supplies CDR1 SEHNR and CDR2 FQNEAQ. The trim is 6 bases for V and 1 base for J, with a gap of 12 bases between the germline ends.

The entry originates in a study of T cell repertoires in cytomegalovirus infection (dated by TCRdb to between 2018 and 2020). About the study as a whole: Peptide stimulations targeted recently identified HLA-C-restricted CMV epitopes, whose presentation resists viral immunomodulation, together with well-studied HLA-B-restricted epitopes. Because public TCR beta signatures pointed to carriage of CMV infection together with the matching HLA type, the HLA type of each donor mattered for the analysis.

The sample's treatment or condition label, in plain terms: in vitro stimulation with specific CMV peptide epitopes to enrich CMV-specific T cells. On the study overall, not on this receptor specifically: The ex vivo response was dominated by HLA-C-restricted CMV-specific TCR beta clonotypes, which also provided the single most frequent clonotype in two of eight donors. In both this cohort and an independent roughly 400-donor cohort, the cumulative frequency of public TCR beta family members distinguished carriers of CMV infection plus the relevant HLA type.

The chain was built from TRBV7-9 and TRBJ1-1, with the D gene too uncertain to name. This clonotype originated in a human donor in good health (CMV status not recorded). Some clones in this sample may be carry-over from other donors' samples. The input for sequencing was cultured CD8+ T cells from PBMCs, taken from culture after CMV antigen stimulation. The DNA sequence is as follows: TGTGCCAGCAGTCCCTCCTGGGGGAACACTGAAGCTTTCTTT. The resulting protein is CASSPSWGNTEAFF.